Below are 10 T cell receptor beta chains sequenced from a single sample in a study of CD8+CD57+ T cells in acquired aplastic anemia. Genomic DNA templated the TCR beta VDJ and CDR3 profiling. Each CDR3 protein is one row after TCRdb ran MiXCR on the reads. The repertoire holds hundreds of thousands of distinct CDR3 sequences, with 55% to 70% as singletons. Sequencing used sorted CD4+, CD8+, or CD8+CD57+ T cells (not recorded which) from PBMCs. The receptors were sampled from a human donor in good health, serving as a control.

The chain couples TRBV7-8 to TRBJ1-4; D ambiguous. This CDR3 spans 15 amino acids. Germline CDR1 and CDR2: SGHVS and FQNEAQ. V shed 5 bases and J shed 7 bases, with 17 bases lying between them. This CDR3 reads CASSIRDDSGEKLFF. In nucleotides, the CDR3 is TGTGCCAGCAGCATCCGCGACGACTCAGGTGAAAAACTGTTTTTT. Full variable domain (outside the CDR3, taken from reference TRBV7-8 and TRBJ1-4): GAGVSQSPRYKVAKRGQDVALRCDPISGHVSLFWYQQALGQGPEFLTYFQNEAQLDKSGLPSDRFFAERPEGSVSTLKIQRTQQEDSAVYLCASSIRDDSGEKLFFGSGTQLSVL.

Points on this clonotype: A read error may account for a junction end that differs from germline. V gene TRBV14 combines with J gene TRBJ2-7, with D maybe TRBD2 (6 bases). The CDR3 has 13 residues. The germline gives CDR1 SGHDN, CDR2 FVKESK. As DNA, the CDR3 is TGTGCCAGCAGTGTGACAGCTGGGACTGAAGCTTTCTTC. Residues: CASSVTAGTEAFF. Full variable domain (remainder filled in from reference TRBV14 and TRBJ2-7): EAGVTQFPSHSVIEKGQTVTLRCDPISGHDNLYWYRRVMGKEIKFLLHFVKESKQDESGMPNNRFLAERTGGTYSTLKVQPAELEDSGVYFCASSVTAGTEAFFGPGTRLTVT.

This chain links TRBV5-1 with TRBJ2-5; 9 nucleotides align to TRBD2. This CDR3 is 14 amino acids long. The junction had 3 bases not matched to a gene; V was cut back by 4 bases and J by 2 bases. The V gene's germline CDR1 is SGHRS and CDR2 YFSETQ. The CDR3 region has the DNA TGCGCCAGCAGCGACGGACTAGCGCAAGAGACCCAGTACTTC. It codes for CASSDGLAQETQYF.

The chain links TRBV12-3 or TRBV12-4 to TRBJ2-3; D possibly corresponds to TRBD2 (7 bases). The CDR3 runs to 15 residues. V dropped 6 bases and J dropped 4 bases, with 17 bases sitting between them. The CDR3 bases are TGTGCCAGCAGCCTGGGGGGGGCTCGGGCAGATACGCAGTATTTT. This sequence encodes CASSLGGARADTQYF.

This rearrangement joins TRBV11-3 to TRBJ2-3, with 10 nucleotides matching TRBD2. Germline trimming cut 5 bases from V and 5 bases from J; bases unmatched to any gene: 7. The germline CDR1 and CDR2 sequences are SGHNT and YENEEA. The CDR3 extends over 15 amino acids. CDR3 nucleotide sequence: TGTGCCAGCAGCCCGACAGCGGGGGGGCAAGATACGCAGTATTTT. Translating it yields CASSPTAGGQDTQYF.

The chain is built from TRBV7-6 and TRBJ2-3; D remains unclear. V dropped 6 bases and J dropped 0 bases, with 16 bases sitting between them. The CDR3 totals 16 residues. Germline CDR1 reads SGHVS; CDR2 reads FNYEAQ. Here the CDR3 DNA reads TGTGCCAGCAGGTCCGACACGACGGCTAGCACAGATACGCAGTATTTT. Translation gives CASRSDTTASTDTQYF.

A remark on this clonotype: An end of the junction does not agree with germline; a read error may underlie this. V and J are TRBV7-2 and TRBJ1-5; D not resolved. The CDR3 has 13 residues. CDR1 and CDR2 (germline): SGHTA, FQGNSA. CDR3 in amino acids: CASSNRVLPEAYF. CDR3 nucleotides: TGTGCCAGCAGCAACCGGGTGCTTCCTGAAGCTTACTTT. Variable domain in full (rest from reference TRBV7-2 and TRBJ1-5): GAGVSQSPSNKVTEKGKDVELRCDPISGHTALYWYRQSLGQGLEFLIYFQGNSAPDKSGLPSDRFSAERTGGSVSTLTIQRTQQEDSAVYLCASSNRVLPEAYFGDGTRLSIL.

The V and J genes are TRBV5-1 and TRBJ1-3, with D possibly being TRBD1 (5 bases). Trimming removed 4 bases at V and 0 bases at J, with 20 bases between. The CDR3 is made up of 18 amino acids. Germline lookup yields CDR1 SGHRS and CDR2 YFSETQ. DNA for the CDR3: TGCGCCAGCAGCCTCGGGACTAGCGAGAAGAGCTCTGGAAACACCATATATTTT. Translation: CASSLGTSEKSSGNTIYF.

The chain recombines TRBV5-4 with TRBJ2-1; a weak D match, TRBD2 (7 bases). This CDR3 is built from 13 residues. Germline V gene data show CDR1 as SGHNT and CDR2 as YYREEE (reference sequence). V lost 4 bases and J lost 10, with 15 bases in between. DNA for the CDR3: TGTGCCAGCAGCACTCGGACAGCGGGGGAGCAGTTCTTC. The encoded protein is CASSTRTAGEQFF.

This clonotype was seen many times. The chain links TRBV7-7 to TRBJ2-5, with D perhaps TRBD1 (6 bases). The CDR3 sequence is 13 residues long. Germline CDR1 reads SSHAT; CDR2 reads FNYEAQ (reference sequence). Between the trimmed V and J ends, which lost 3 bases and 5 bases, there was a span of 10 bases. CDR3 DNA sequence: TGTGCCAGCAGCTTTCTTGGGGGCGAGACCCAGTACTTC. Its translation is CASSFLGGETQYF.